These T cell receptor beta chains were read from a single sample in a study of CD8 T cells in ankylosing spondylitis. One entry per CDR3 protein results from TCRdb running MiXCR on the 5' RACE reads. The table includes roughly 130,000 distinct CDR3 sequences, roughly an eighth detected once. Sequencing input: blood, either unsorted or a sorted T cell fraction (not recorded which). These receptors came from a female donor with ankylosing spondylitis or in good health (not recorded which). The CDR3 runs from the conserved cysteine through the conserved F or W. A D gene is named only where the DNA matches it firmly. Size is omitted from some rows. Given values are once, few, many or a class for expanded clones.

CDR3 protein: CASITGEVGPHGYTF
CDR3 DNA: TGTGCCAGCATCACGGGTGAGGTGGGGCCGCATGGCTACACCTTC
clone size: few
V gene: TRBV21-1
J gene: TRBJ1-2
D gene: NA

CDR3 protein: CASSLAIGRGRTNEKLFF
CDR3 DNA: TGTGCCAGCAGTTTAGCCATCGGCAGGGGGCGAACTAATGAAAAACTGTTTTTT
clone size: few
V gene: TRBV12-3/TRBV12-4
J gene: TRBJ1-4
D gene: TRBD1

CDR3 protein: CASSLEANTGELFF
CDR3 DNA: TGTGCCAGCAGCCTCGAGGCTAACACCGGGGAGCTGTTTTTT
clone size: many
V gene: TRBV7-2
J gene: TRBJ2-2
D gene: NA

CDR3 protein: CASSLGRLEAFF
CDR3 DNA: TGTGCCAGCAGTTTGGGGAGACTTGAAGCTTTCTTT
clone size: many
V gene: TRBV12-3/TRBV12-4
J gene: TRBJ1-1
D gene: NA

CDR3 protein: CSAATGYNNEQFF
CDR3 DNA: TGCAGTGCCGCGACAGGCTACAACAATGAGCAGTTCTTC
clone size: many
V gene: TRBV20-1
J gene: TRBJ2-1
D gene: NA

CDR3 protein: CSARGGSETQYF
CDR3 DNA: TGCAGTGCTAGGGGCGGGAGCGAGACCCAGTACTTC
clone size: NA
V gene: TRBV20-1
J gene: TRBJ2-5
D gene: TRBD2

CDR3 protein: CASSPGDAAKNIQYF
CDR3 DNA: TGTGCCAGCAGCCCAGGGGACGCAGCCAAAAACATTCAGTACTTC
clone size: NA
V gene: TRBV3-1
J gene: TRBJ2-4
D gene: NA

CDR3 protein: CSARDWGLSGDEQFF
CDR3 DNA: TGCAGTGCTAGAGATTGGGGTCTCTCCGGCGATGAGCAGTTCTTC
clone size: NA
V gene: TRBV20-1
J gene: TRBJ2-1
D gene: NA

CDR3 protein: CSAREGSRGDEQFF
CDR3 DNA: TGCAGTGCTAGAGAGGGGTCCAGGGGTGATGAGCAGTTCTTC
clone size: NA
V gene: TRBV20-1
J gene: TRBJ2-1
D gene: NA

CDR3 protein: CAITSNTGELFF
CDR3 DNA: TGTGCCATCACCTCCAACACCGGGGAGCTGTTTTTT
clone size: few
V gene: TRBV10-3
J gene: TRBJ2-2
D gene: NA

CDR3 protein: CASGKGANEQYF
CDR3 DNA: TGTGCCAGCGGGAAGGGGGCGAACGAGCAGTACTTC
clone size: NA
V gene: TRBV6-6
J gene: TRBJ2-7
D gene: TRBD1

CDR3 protein: CSARGTANTEAFF
CDR3 DNA: TGCAGTGCTAGAGGGACAGCGAACACTGAAGCTTTCTTT
clone size: many
V gene: TRBV20-1
J gene: TRBJ1-1
D gene: NA

CDR3 protein: CASSVGGYEQYF
CDR3 DNA: TGTGCCAGCAGTGTTGGGGGCTACGAGCAGTACTTC
clone size: few
V gene: TRBV6-1
J gene: TRBJ2-7
D gene: NA

CDR3 protein: CASRRLEESPLHF
CDR3 DNA: TGCGCCAGCAGACGGCTGGAGGAATCACCCCTCCACTTT
clone size: NA
V gene: TRBV5-1
J gene: TRBJ1-6
D gene: NA

CDR3 protein: CASRLIAGVPYEQYF
CDR3 DNA: TGTGCCAGCAGGCTTATAGCGGGGGTCCCCTACGAGCAGTACTTC
clone size: NA
V gene: TRBV12-3/TRBV12-4
J gene: TRBJ2-7
D gene: TRBD2

CDR3 protein: CASSDLRQGRGYYGYTF
CDR3 DNA: TGTGCCAGCAGTGATCTCCGACAGGGGCGAGGTTACTATGGCTACACCTTC
clone size: many
V gene: TRBV6-1
J gene: TRBJ1-2
D gene: TRBD1

CDR3 protein: CASSNTSGRPEILF
CDR3 DNA: TGTGCCAGCAGCAACACTAGCGGGAGGCCGGAGATCCTCTTC
clone size: NA
V gene: TRBV21-1
J gene: TRBJ2-1
D gene: NA

CDR3 protein: CASSQPNPGWAFF
CDR3 DNA: TGTGCCAGCAGCCAGCCCAACCCAGGGTGGGCTTTCTTT
clone size: many
V gene: TRBV4-2
J gene: TRBJ1-1
D gene: NA

CDR3 protein: CSLAGLATSYNEQFF
CDR3 DNA: TGCAGCCTTGCGGGACTAGCTACTAGCTACAATGAGCAGTTCTTC
clone size: many
V gene: TRBV29-1
J gene: TRBJ2-1
D gene: TRBD2

CDR3 protein: CASSLEGSGRVAYNEQFF
CDR3 DNA: TGCGCCAGCAGCTTGGAGGGTAGCGGGAGGGTAGCCTACAATGAGCAGTTCTTC
clone size: NA
V gene: TRBV5-1
J gene: TRBJ2-1
D gene: TRBD2

CDR3 protein: CASTGGRSSSYNEQFF
CDR3 DNA: TGTGCCAGCACGGGGGGAAGGTCTAGTTCCTACAATGAGCAGTTCTTC
clone size: NA
V gene: TRBV5-8
J gene: TRBJ2-1
D gene: TRBD2

CDR3 protein: CASQTGNSYEQYF
CDR3 DNA: TGCGCCAGTCAAACAGGGAATTCCTACGAGCAGTACTTC
clone size: many
V gene: TRBV5-1
J gene: TRBJ2-7
D gene: NA

CDR3 protein: CASSFGTPSYNEQFF
CDR3 DNA: TGTGCCAGCAGTTTCGGGACCCCTAGCTACAATGAGCAGTTCTTC
clone size: many
V gene: TRBV12-3/TRBV12-4
J gene: TRBJ2-1
D gene: NA

CDR3 protein: CASSQRGYEKLFF
CDR3 DNA: TGTGCCAGCAGCCAAAGAGGGTATGAAAAACTGTTTTTT
clone size: NA
V gene: TRBV3-1
J gene: TRBJ1-4
D gene: NA

CDR3 protein: CASSRSTGTSGKETQYF
CDR3 DNA: TGTGCCAGCAGCCGATCAACCGGGACTAGCGGTAAAGAGACCCAGTACTTC
clone size: NA
V gene: TRBV6-1
J gene: TRBJ2-5
D gene: TRBD2

CDR3 protein: CSATIAGGTNEQFF
CDR3 DNA: TGCAGTGCTACTATAGCGGGAGGTACTAATGAGCAGTTCTTC
clone size: many
V gene: TRBV20-1
J gene: TRBJ2-1
D gene: TRBD2

CDR3 protein: CASSQGASVNEQFF
CDR3 DNA: TGCGCCAGCAGTCAGGGGGCTAGTGTTAATGAGCAGTTCTTC
clone size: NA
V gene: TRBV10-1
J gene: TRBJ2-1
D gene: TRBD1

CDR3 protein: CASSSSVDLEQYF
CDR3 DNA: TGTGCCAGCAGCTCCAGCGTTGATCTCGAGCAGTACTTC
clone size: few
V gene: TRBV13
J gene: TRBJ2-7
D gene: NA

CDR3 protein: CSAPEPGLAGPYNEQSF
CDR3 DNA: TGCAGTGCTCCGGAACCGGGACTAGCGGGCCCCTACAATGAGCAGTCCTTC
clone size: NA
V gene: TRBV20-1
J gene: TRBJ2-1
D gene: TRBD2

CDR3 protein: CAISESGAGAYEQYF
CDR3 DNA: TGTGCCATCAGTGAGTCAGGAGCGGGGGCCTACGAGCAGTACTTC
clone size: few
V gene: TRBV10-3
J gene: TRBJ2-7
D gene: TRBD2

CDR3 protein: CASSLNDRDAEGYTF
CDR3 DNA: TGTGCCAGCAGCCTCAACGACAGGGATGCGGAAGGCTACACCTTC
clone size: NA
V gene: TRBV9
J gene: TRBJ1-2
D gene: TRBD1

CDR3 protein: CASSPGAGDEKLFF
CDR3 DNA: TGCGCCAGCAGCCCCGGCGCCGGAGATGAAAAACTGTTTTTT
clone size: NA
V gene: TRBV5-1
J gene: TRBJ1-4
D gene: NA

CDR3 protein: CASQTALNTGELFF
CDR3 DNA: TGTGCCAGCCAGACGGCCCTGAACACCGGGGAGCTGTTTTTT
clone size: few
V gene: TRBV5-6
J gene: TRBJ2-2
D gene: NA

CDR3 protein: CASSLDTGAYYGYTF
CDR3 DNA: TGCGCCAGCAGCTTAGATACAGGGGCCTACTATGGCTACACCTTC
clone size: NA
V gene: TRBV5-1
J gene: TRBJ1-2
D gene: TRBD1

CDR3 protein: CAWTRDRFKEKLFF
CDR3 DNA: TGTGCCTGGACCAGGGACAGGTTTAAAGAAAAACTGTTTTTT
clone size: NA
V gene: TRBV30
J gene: TRBJ1-4
D gene: TRBD1

CDR3 protein: CATSSQDFPSYNEQFF
CDR3 DNA: TGTGCCACCAGCAGTCAGGACTTTCCCTCCTACAATGAGCAGTTCTTC
clone size: few
V gene: TRBV15
J gene: TRBJ2-1
D gene: NA

CDR3 protein: CASTALLQGSEAFF
CDR3 DNA: TGTGCCAGCACCGCGCTATTACAGGGATCTGAAGCTTTCTTT
clone size: many
V gene: TRBV12-3/TRBV12-4
J gene: TRBJ1-1
D gene: NA

CDR3 protein: CASRIRGQGNYGYTF
CDR3 DNA: TGTGCCAGTAGGATAAGAGGGCAGGGGAACTATGGCTACACCTTC
clone size: NA
V gene: TRBV19
J gene: TRBJ1-2
D gene: NA

CDR3 protein: CASSERDGFTDTQYF
CDR3 DNA: TGTGCCAGCAGTGAAAGGGACGGCTTCACAGATACGCAGTATTTT
clone size: few
V gene: TRBV2
J gene: TRBJ2-3
D gene: NA

CDR3 protein: CASTPWGDTQYF
CDR3 DNA: TGTGCCAGCACTCCATGGGGAGATACGCAGTATTTT
clone size: few
V gene: TRBV2
J gene: TRBJ2-3
D gene: NA

CDR3 protein: CASSPYGQGRNGYTF
CDR3 DNA: TGCGCCAGCAGCCCCTACGGACAGGGGAGGAATGGCTACACCTTC
clone size: few
V gene: TRBV5-1
J gene: TRBJ1-2
D gene: TRBD1

CDR3 protein: CASKMSGPHSYEQYF
CDR3 DNA: TGTGCCAGTAAGATGTCAGGGCCCCACTCCTACGAGCAGTACTTC
clone size: NA
V gene: TRBV2
J gene: TRBJ2-7
D gene: NA

CDR3 protein: CASSQRAGYGYTF
CDR3 DNA: TGTGCCAGCAGCCAGAGGGCAGGCTATGGCTACACCTTC
clone size: NA
V gene: TRBV27
J gene: TRBJ1-2
D gene: NA

CDR3 protein: CASSFTSGGRTDTQYF
CDR3 DNA: TGCGCCAGCAGCTTCACTAGCGGGGGACGCACAGATACGCAGTATTTT
clone size: few
V gene: TRBV5-1
J gene: TRBJ2-3
D gene: TRBD2

CDR3 protein: CASSFDGRDSPLHF
CDR3 DNA: TGTGCCAGCAGTTTTGATGGACGGGATTCACCCCTCCACTTT
clone size: many
V gene: TRBV12-3/TRBV12-4
J gene: TRBJ1-6
D gene: NA

CDR3 protein: CSARDRVAVRGF
CDR3 DNA: TGCAGTGCTAGAGATAGGGTTGCGGTGAGGGGGTTC
clone size: few
V gene: TRBV20-1
J gene: TRBJ2-5
D gene: NA

CDR3 protein: CTSSPPGIGTDTQYF
CDR3 DNA: TGTACCAGCAGCCCCCCCGGGATAGGCACAGATACGCAGTATTTT
clone size: NA
V gene: TRBV28
J gene: TRBJ2-3
D gene: NA

CDR3 protein: CASSLVTGAETQCF
CDR3 DNA: TGTGCCAGCAGCTTAGTCACAGGGGCAGAGACCCAGTGCTTC
clone size: once
V gene: TRBV7-2
J gene: TRBJ2-5
D gene: TRBD1

CDR3 protein: CASSQLILGWPHEQYF
CDR3 DNA: TGTGCCAGCAGCCAGCTAATTTTGGGCTGGCCACACGAGCAGTACTTC
clone size: NA
V gene: TRBV7-9
J gene: TRBJ2-7
D gene: NA

CDR3 protein: CASSLDSGYQETQYF
CDR3 DNA: TGTGCCAGCAGCTTAGATTCCGGGTACCAAGAGACCCAGTACTTC
clone size: many
V gene: TRBV11-2
J gene: TRBJ2-5
D gene: NA

CDR3 protein: CASSDGLAGGYEQFF
CDR3 DNA: TGTGCCAGCAGTGACGGTCTAGCGGGGGGCTATGAGCAGTTCTTC
clone size: many
V gene: TRBV2
J gene: TRBJ2-1
D gene: TRBD2

CDR3 protein: CASSLPKAGGPDNEQFF
CDR3 DNA: TGTGCCAGCAGCTTACCCAAAGCGGGGGGGCCCGACAATGAGCAGTTCTTC
clone size: NA
V gene: TRBV7-6
J gene: TRBJ2-1
D gene: TRBD2